What follows are 15 T cell receptor beta chains derived from one specimen sequenced in a study of blood T cell repertoires in COVID-19. Sequencing used immunoSEQ multiplex PCR; TCRdb keeps in-frame clones, though not all of them. Of some 15,000 clones in the sample, roughly 90% were seen once. The sample comprised peripheral blood. Receptors were obtained from a human donor in a cohort sampled during active COVID-19.

The chain couples TRBV5-1 to TRBJ2-5, with TRBD2 matching over 7 bases. Germline V gene lookup returns CDR1 SGHRS and CDR2 YFSETQ. The CDR3 runs to 15 residues. Trimming at V came to 0 bases and at J to 3 bases, leaving 5 bases not matched to a gene. CDR3 amino acids: CASSLGGRVEETQYF. Here the CDR3 DNA reads TGCGCCAGCAGCTTGGGAGGGAGGGTAGAAGAGACCCAGTACTTC.

J is TRBJ1-1 and V is TRBV7-2; possible D gene TRBD1, 5 bases. V lost 3 bases and J 6 bases, leaving 11 bases between the germline ends. The germline CDR1 and CDR2 sequences are SGHTA and FQGNSA. The CDR3 is 13 residues long. This CDR3 reads CASSFVEGSEAFF. The CDR3 DNA reads as TGTGCCAGCAGCTTCGTGGAGGGGTCTGAAGCTTTCTTT. Variable domain in full (rest from reference TRBV7-2 and TRBJ1-1): GAGVSQSPSNKVTEKGKDVELRCDPISGHTALYWYRQSLGQGLEFLIYFQGNSAPDKSGLPSDRFSAERTGGSVSTLTIQRTQQEDSAVYLCASSFVEGSEAFFGQGTRLTVV.

This chain joins TRBV3-1 (or the pseudogene TRBV3-2) and TRBJ1-2; D is perhaps TRBD1 (5 bases). CDR1 and CDR2 (germline): LGHDT, YNNKEL (reference sequence). V dropped 0 bases and J dropped 4 bases, with 9 bases sitting between them. The CDR3 is 14 residues long. The CDR3 DNA follows: TGTGCCAGCAGCCAAGATAGCAGGGTCTATGGCTACACCTTC. Translated, it gives CASSQDSRVYGYTF.

This clone appeared a single time. CDR3 amino acids: CASSQAHSNQPQHF. In DNA form, the CDR3 reads TGTGCCAGCAGCCAAGCCCATAGCAATCAGCCCCAGCATTTT. The chain recombines TRBV3-1 (or the pseudogene TRBV3-2) with TRBJ1-5; D unresolved. The length of the CDR3 is 14 residues. V lost 1 base and J lost 0, with 4 bases in between. CDR1 is LGHDT, CDR2 YNNKEL, per germline (reference sequence).

V and J are TRBV18 and TRBJ2-7; perhaps TRBD1 as D (5 bases). Trimming took off 3 bases at V and 4 bases at J, with 16 bases between the two ends. CDR3 size: 15 residues. Germline CDR1 is KGHSH and CDR2 is LQKENI. The CDR3 is CASSPQGGQGYEQYF. The CDR3 DNA reads as TGTGCCAGCTCACCCCAAGGCGGTCAGGGTTACGAGCAGTACTTC.

The chain joins TRBV20-1 to TRBJ2-7; D gene unclear. Trimming removed 3 bases at V and 0 bases at J, with 6 bases between. CDR1 is DFQATT and CDR2 is SNEGSKA in the germline V gene (reference sequence). The CDR3 loop spans 12 amino acids. CDR3 bases: TGCAGTGCTAGTCAATCCTCCTACGAGCAGTACTTC. Its protein product is CSASQSSYEQYF.

The chain combines TRBV3-1 (or the pseudogene TRBV3-2) with TRBJ1-2; 10 bases agree with TRBD1. The CDR3 has 16 residues. CDR1 and CDR2 from the germline V gene are LGHDT and YNNKEL (reference sequence). J gave up 8 bases and V 3 bases, and 12 bases lay outside the gene matches. CDR3 nucleotide sequence: TGTGCCAGCAGCCACCACGAGACAGGGGGCGCTGAGGGCTACACCTTC. It translates to CASSHHETGGAEGYTF.

V and J are TRBV5-1 and TRBJ2-5; 10 bases are a match to TRBD2. Germline loops: CDR1 SGHRS, CDR2 YFSETQ. The V segment lost 4 bases and the J segment 5 bases; nucleotides outside the gene matches: 5. The CDR3 consists of 14 residues. The chain's CDR3 is CASSPPTSGETQYF. The CDR3 nucleotides are TGCGCCAGCAGCCCTCCGACTAGCGGGGAGACCCAGTACTTC. Drawing the rest from reference TRBV5-1 and TRBJ2-5, the complete variable domain is KAGVTQTPRYLIKTRGQQVTLSCSPISGHRSVSWYQQTPGQGLQFLFEYFSETQRNKGNFPGRFSGRQFSNSRSEMNVSTLELGDSALYLCASSPPTSGETQYFGPGTRLLVL.

The chain joins TRBV3-1 (or the pseudogene TRBV3-2) to TRBJ1-1, with a tentative D call TRBD1 (6 bases). The germline V and J ends were trimmed by 4 bases and 9 bases, with 21 bases remaining between them. The germline V gene has CDR1 LGHDT and CDR2 YNNKEL (reference sequence). CDR3 length: 15 residues. The CDR3 DNA reads as TGTGCCAGCAGCCTTCAGGGGACACCGGGCGATAAAGCTTTCTTT. Its translation: CASSLQGTPGDKAFF.

This chain connects TRBV30 to TRBJ1-2, with D perhaps TRBD1 (6 bases). This CDR3 has 14 residues. CDR1 and CDR2 from the germline V gene are GTSNPN and SVGIG (reference sequence). Trimming took off 3 bases at V and 1 base at J, with 12 bases between the two ends. This CDR3 is CAWRLGGVNYGYTF. The CDR3 region has the DNA TGTGCCTGGAGATTAGGGGGGGTTAACTATGGCTACACCTTC.

In this sample, this clone turned up once. This chain uses TRBV30 with TRBJ1-4; a weak D match, TRBD1 (6 bases). Germline V gene sequence: CDR1 GTSNPN, CDR2 SVGIG (reference sequence). CDR3 length equals 14 residues. Trimming pared 3 bases from V and 8 bases from J, leaving 16 bases between. The DNA for the CDR3 is TGTGCCTGGAGGGGCGGGGGCCTGGGGGAAAAACTGTTTTTT. As protein: CAWRGGGLGEKLFF. Variable domain in full (rest from reference TRBV30 and TRBJ1-4): SQTIHQWPATLVQPVGSPLSLECTVEGTSNPNLYWYRQAAGRGLQLLFYSVGIGQISSEVPQNLSASRPQDRQFILSSKKLLLSDSGFYLCAWRGGGLGEKLFFGSGTQLSVL.

This clone has only one observation. The chain has TRBV7-6 and TRBJ2-7; D remains unclear. Germline V gene lookup returns CDR1 SGHVS and CDR2 FNYEAQ. Trimming shortened V by 1 base and J by 0 bases, and 7 bases separated the two germline ends. The CDR3 runs 14 residues. The CDR3 here is CASSLDSYSYEQYF. The CDR3 DNA follows: TGTGCCAGCAGCTTAGACAGCTACTCCTACGAGCAGTACTTC.

The gene calls are TRBV23-1 and TRBJ2-7; TRBD1 matches at 7 bases. TRBV23-1 belongs to the ORF category, with a function that is uncertain. This CDR3 region has 16 residues. The J segment lost 7 bases and the V segment lost 8 bases, leaving 20 bases of the junction unmatched. The CDR3 spells CASGHGQDRDVREQYF. The CDR3 DNA reads TGCGCCAGCGGACACGGCCAAGACAGGGATGTCCGGGAGCAGTACTTC.

This chain joins TRBV5-4 and TRBJ1-2; D is unresolved. Germline loops: CDR1 SGHNT, CDR2 YYREEE (reference sequence). V lost 7 bases and J lost 0, with 19 bases in between. CDR3 length equals 16 residues. The CDR3 is CASFNGGGSPNYGYTF. Written as DNA, the CDR3 is TGTGCCAGCTTTAATGGAGGAGGCAGTCCTAACTATGGCTACACCTTC.

The gene calls are TRBV7-9 and TRBJ1-5, with no clear D. CDR3 length: 14 amino acids. The germline V and J ends were trimmed by 2 bases and 7 bases, with 12 bases remaining between them. Germline CDR1 SEHNR, CDR2 FQNEAQ (reference sequence). The CDR3 DNA reads as TGTGCCAGCAGCTTACACGGAGTTGGGCAGCCCCAGCATTTT. Encoded protein: CASSLHGVGQPQHF.